This entry describes one T cell receptor beta chain. Per germline, CDR1 MDHEN and CDR2 SYDVKM. The ends were cut back, 7 bases at V and 1 base at J, with 13 bases in the middle. This CDR3 region has 14 residues. The sample originates from a study of blood T cell repertoires in COVID-19. Data came from immunoSEQ multiplex PCR; TCRdb stores just in-frame clones and leaves some out. Of approximately 290,000 clones in the sample, about 89% were seen once. The TCR sequence derives from a woman aged 60-75 years with acute or convalescent COVID-19. This chain joins TRBV28 and TRBJ1-2, with D unresolved. Sequenced input: peripheral blood. For the CDR3, the DNA is TGTGCCAGCATCGCGGAGGGCAATAACTATGGCTACACCTTC. As protein: CASIAEGNNYGYTF.